This T cell receptor (beta chain) was sequenced for a study of shared clonotypes between healthy human individuals. Study-level points and caveats: In the sorted subsets, rarefaction showed sequencing was incomplete despite large depth. With few donors, the genetic and exposure-history diversity represented was limited.

The assay was immunoSEQ multiplex PCR, and TCRdb's table has in-frame clones only and misses some. The sample includes 950,000 to 1,100,000 clones, about 75% of them seen just once. Memory CD4+ cells were the fraction left after CD45RA+ naive selection. Per the germline V gene, CDR1 is GTSNPN and CDR2 is SVGIG (reference sequence). CDR3 size: 11 residues. The V end lost 3 bases, the J end lost 4 bases, and 6 bases lay between the germline ends. Only a few counts were recorded for this clone. Its antigen is not identified. The same CDR3 is also encoded by other DNA sequences in this sample. The chain couples TRBV30 to TRBJ1-1, with D possibly being TRBD1 (6 bases). The sequence was collected from a man in his late teens or twenties in good health. Sequencing was done on a sample of memory CD4+ T cells sorted from blood. Described subset: CD45RA-negative fraction. CDR3 loop: CAWSRGTEAFF. The CDR3 DNA reads as TGTGCCTGGAGCAGGGGCACTGAAGCTTTCTTT.